The rows below give T cell receptor beta chains drawn from one sample of a study of PD-L1 blockade in urothelial cancer. Using immunoSEQ multiplex PCR, the repertoire was profiled, and TCRdb retains in-frame clones only, with some absent. The repertoire consists of about 72,000 clones, with approximately 83% occurring once and the leading ten covering 15%. Sequenced here: PBMCs, sampled around atezolizumab (anti-PD-L1) treatment. The receptors originated from a man in his 60s with urothelial cancer. Both conserved end residues are part of each CDR3. Fields, in order: clone size, J gene, V gene, D gene, CDR3 DNA, CDR3 protein. D genes are given only for firm matches. Rows give clone size only sometimes, using once, few, many, or a class for an expanded clone.

>-|TRBJ2-3|TRBV6-6|TRBD2
TGTGCCAGCAGCCGTTTTAAGCGGGGGAACACAGATACGCAGTATTTT
CASSRFKRGNTDTQYF
>-|TRBJ1-1|TRBV19|TRBD1
TGTGCCAGTAGTTCTCGTGGGGACAGGGTTCCCACTGAAGCTTTCTTT
CASSSRGDRVPTEAFF
>-|TRBJ1-5|TRBV6-1|-
TGTGCCGTCAAGGGGAAGCTCAATCAGCCCCAGCATTTT
CAVKGKLNQPQHF
>-|TRBJ1-5|TRBV7-2|-
TGTGCCAGCAGCTTAAACTACGAGGGCTCGCCCCAGCATTTT
CASSLNYEGSPQHF
>-|TRBJ2-3|TRBV6-4|-
TGTGCCAGCAGTGCCGAAAGGGGGAGCACAGATACGCAGTATTTT
CASSAERGSTDTQYF
>-|TRBJ2-3|TRBV4-1|-
TGCGCCAGCAGTAGGATGGGGCTTAGCACAGATACGCAGTATTTT
CASSRMGLSTDTQYF
>-|TRBJ2-3|TRBV10-2|TRBD2
TGCGCCAGCAGTGACTCGCGGGGGGGGGCGGATACGCAGTATTTT
CASSDSRGGADTQYF
>-|TRBJ2-7|TRBV9|-
TGTGCCAGCAGCCTTAACCAAGACAGGCCCATGGCCTACGAGCAGTACTTC
CASSLNQDRPMAYEQYF
>-|TRBJ2-1|TRBV4-3|-
TGCGCCAGCAGCCAAGGCGGCCAGGGGGGCCGGAATGAGCAGTTCTTC
CASSQGGQGGRNEQFF
>once|TRBJ1-6|TRBV9|-
TGTGCCAGCAGCTCCACACTGGACAAAATCGGACCCCTCCACTTT
CASSSTLDKIGPLHF
>-|TRBJ2-1|TRBV5-1|TRBD2
TGCGCCAGCAGCCCTAGCGGGGGAAGCTCCTACAATGAGCAGTTCTTC
CASSPSGGSSYNEQFF
>once|TRBJ1-6|TRBV11-2|TRBD1
TGTGCCAGCAGCGCAAACCCGACAGGGCAATCACCCCTCCACTTT
CASSANPTGQSPLHF
>-|TRBJ2-1|TRBV5-1|TRBD1
TGCGCCAGCAGCACGGACAGGGTACATGAGCAGTTCTTC
CASSTDRVHEQFF
>-|TRBJ1-4|TRBV5-1|TRBD1
TGCGCCAGCAGCCGCAGCGGACAGGGGGCGGATGAAAAACTGTTTTTT
CASSRSGQGADEKLFF
>-|TRBJ2-5|TRBV5-6|TRBD1
TGTGCCAGCAGCCCGGACAGGGGGGGCCAAGAGACCCAGTACTTC
CASSPDRGGQETQYF
>-|TRBJ1-2|TRBV11-2|-
TGTGCCAGCAGCTTAGGCGGCCGAAATATCTATGGCTACACCTTC
CASSLGGRNIYGYTF
>-|TRBJ1-2|TRBV11-3|TRBD1
TGTGCCAGCAGCTTAGATAGGACAGGGGTTATCTATGGCTACACCTTC
CASSLDRTGVIYGYTF
>-|TRBJ1-2|TRBV5-5|TRBD1
TGTGCCAGCAGCTTGGACCCCCGGGACAGGGCGCTCTATGGCTACACCTTC
CASSLDPRDRALYGYTF
>-|TRBJ2-2|TRBV7-3|TRBD1
TGTGCCAGCAGCGCACGACAGGGGCGGAACACCGGGGAGCTGTTTTTT
CASSARQGRNTGELFF
>-|TRBJ2-1|TRBV7-9|TRBD1
TGTGCCAGCAGACGGGACAGGCTAGAGCAGTTCTTC
CASRRDRLEQFF
>-|TRBJ1-2|TRBV28|-
TGTGCCAGCACCCAAGACAGGACTTACTATGGCTACACCTTC
CASTQDRTYYGYTF
>-|TRBJ1-2|TRBV30|-
TGTGCCTGGAGTGCGGTCTATGGCTACACCTTC
CAWSAVYGYTF
>-|TRBJ1-2|TRBV7-6|TRBD1
TGTGCCAGCAGCTTAGAGGGGTTCCGGGACAGTGGAGGCTACACCTTC
CASSLEGFRDSGGYTF
>-|TRBJ2-7|TRBV28|-
TGTGCCAGCAGTCAAAGACTGAAATCCTACGAGCAGTACTTC
CASSQRLKSYEQYF
>-|TRBJ2-5|TRBV29-1|-
TGCAGCGGGGGGCCCGAGATAGGCGAGACCCAGTACTTC
CSGGPEIGETQYF